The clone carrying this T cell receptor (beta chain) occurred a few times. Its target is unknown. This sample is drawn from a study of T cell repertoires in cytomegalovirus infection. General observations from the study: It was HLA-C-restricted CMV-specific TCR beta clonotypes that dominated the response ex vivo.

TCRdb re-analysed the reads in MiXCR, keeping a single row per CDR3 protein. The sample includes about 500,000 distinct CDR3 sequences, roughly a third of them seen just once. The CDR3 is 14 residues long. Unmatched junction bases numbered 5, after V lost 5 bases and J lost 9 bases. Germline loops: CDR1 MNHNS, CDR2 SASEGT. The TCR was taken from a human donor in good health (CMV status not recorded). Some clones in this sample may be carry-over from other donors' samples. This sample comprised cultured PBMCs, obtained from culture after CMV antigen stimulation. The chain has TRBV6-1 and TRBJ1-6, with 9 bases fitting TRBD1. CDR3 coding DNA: TGTGCCAGCAGTCCGGACAGGGGAGGTTCACCCCTCCACTTT. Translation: CASSPDRGGSPLHF.